This T cell receptor (beta chain) was retrieved from a study of PD-1 blockade in classical Hodgkin lymphoma. Libraries were prepared by immunoSEQ multiplex PCR; TCRdb keeps only in-frame clonotypes and omits some of them. The sample gives 50,000 to 65,000 clones, 91% of which show up once; under 13% is in the top ten. CDR1 is LNHDA and CDR2 is SQIVND in the germline V gene (reference sequence). This CDR3 comprises 13 residues. The germline V and J ends were trimmed by 1 base and 3 bases, with 4 bases remaining between them. Described time point: cycle 4 day 1 (C4D1), after more than five weeks of nivolumab. Every single patient, without exception, relapsed after autologous stem cell transplantation, and brentuximab vedotin exposure varied.

The receptor was derived from a human donor with classical Hodgkin lymphoma. Sequenced here: peripheral blood mononuclear cells (PBMCs), sampled before the fourth cycle of nivolumab. This chain connects TRBV19 to TRBJ2-1; no firm D call. CDR3 loop: CASSIASYNEQFF. In DNA, the CDR3 is TGTGCCAGTAGTATAGCTAGCTACAATGAGCAGTTCTTC.